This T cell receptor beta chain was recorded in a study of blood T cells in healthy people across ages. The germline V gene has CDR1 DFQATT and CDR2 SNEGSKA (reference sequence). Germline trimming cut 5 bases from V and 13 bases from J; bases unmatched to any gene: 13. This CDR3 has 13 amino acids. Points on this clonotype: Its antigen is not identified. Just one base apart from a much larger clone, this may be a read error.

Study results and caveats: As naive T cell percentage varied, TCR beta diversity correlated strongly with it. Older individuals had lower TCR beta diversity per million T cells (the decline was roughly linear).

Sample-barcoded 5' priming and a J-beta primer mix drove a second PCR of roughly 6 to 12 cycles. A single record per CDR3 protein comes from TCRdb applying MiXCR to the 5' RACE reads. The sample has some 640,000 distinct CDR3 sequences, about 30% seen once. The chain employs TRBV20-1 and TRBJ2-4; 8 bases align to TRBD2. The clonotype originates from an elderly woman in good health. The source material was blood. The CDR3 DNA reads TGCAGTGCTGCATGCGGGGGGACGCAGCGGCAGTACTTC. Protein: CSAACGGTQRQYF.